This TCR beta chain comes out of a study of CD4 T cells in relation to SARS-CoV-2 and coronaviruses (dated by TCRdb to the early 2020s). As for the study more broadly: The ViraFEST assay cultured PBMCs with antigen for under 11 days, then sequenced TCR beta CDR3s to find antigen-specific clonal expansions. A median age of approximately 40 years, with a range of roughly 21 to 75 years, was recorded for the full convalescent cohort of around 12 patients. Of the 12 convalescent patients, 8 were male and 4 were female, and two of the subjects were Hispanic. Shared crossreactive spike epitopes were mapped to their HLA restriction using patient-derived lymphoblastoid cell lines. At the level of individual TCR clonotypes, the study evaluated whether memory CD4+ T cells crossreact between the spike proteins of SARS-CoV-2 and those of common cold coronaviruses. The Adaptive Biotechnologies TCR-sequencing kit was used for samples from a few pre-COVID donors and for the naive versus memory experiments, whereas the other data were Illumina-based. A different TCR-beta assay, based on Illumina, was used to sequence expansion assays from other donors in the study. Overall study outcomes, separate from this receptor: Small numbers of patients and of tested TCRs were a limitation of the study. In around two thirds of donors, memory CD4+ clonotypes turned up that crossrecognized SARS-CoV-2 and at least one common cold coronavirus spike. Naive versus memory sequencing indicated the assay detects memory recall responses rather than primary responses primed during culture. Since the crossreactivity analysis centred on spike protein, crossreactivity against other viral proteins was not assessed. Pre-pandemic and post-infection samples were not both contributed by any donor, so tracing of the source of pre-existing responses was limited. Crossreactive clones showed significantly weaker SARS-CoV-2-driven expansion than monoreactive clones, consistent with antigenic imprinting.

CEF-cultured naive and memory CD4+ T cell DNA received survey-level immunoSEQ TCR-beta sequencing. The original pipeline was this. During preprocessing, nonproductive sequences were discarded, as were any CDR3s that did not begin with C, did not end with F or W, or were shorter than 7 amino acids. Antigen-specific clonotypes were called with the MANAFEST web app on the basis of expansion relative to the reference and to other culture wells. A clone counted as positive if significantly expanded in 2 of 3 replicate wells versus the reference culture at FDR below 0.05. For a clone to be considered positive, significant expansion relative to all other tandem wells and an odds ratio above 5 were also required. Cultured and uncultured naive and memory CD4+ repertoires were searched for previously identified spike- and CEF-reactive CDR3s. Pairwise Levenshtein distance, computed with the stringdist R package after three terminal residues were trimmed from each end, was used as the measure of CDR3 homology. TCRdb stores this immuneACCESS table with in-frame sequences only. Part of the clones is absent; in the studies checked, under half of the shortfall reflects unresolved V genes, and no reason is known for the rest. V and J calls and clone size are as listed in that table; D and trimming were resolved from the DNA. The sample yields over 35,000 clones; roughly 73% were counted once. Of the sample, roughly 20% falls within the top ten clones.

This clone was picked up one time. Its antigen is currently not known. No much larger clone exists at a distance of one base, and base qualities are not known. Naive and memory CD4+ T cells were separated from cryopreserved PBMCs by first enriching for CD4 and then performing EasySep naive CD4+ T cell enrichment. For roughly 10 days, roughly 100,000 sorted naive or memory CD4+ T cells were cultured together with CEF peptides and T cell-depleted PBMCs at a 1:1 ratio. In general, triplicate replicate wells were used for every peptide culture condition. PBMCs were isolated from leukapheresis product or whole blood by Ficoll-Paque PLUS gradient centrifugation. The PBMCs went either fresh into the expansion assay or into cryopreservation at -140 degrees C. The QIAamp Micro DNA Kit was used to extract genomic DNA from the CD4+ T cells. V is clipped by 5 bases and J by 0 bases, and the sequence between their germline boundaries is 16 bases long. The CDR3 contains 17 residues, cysteine and phenylalanine counted. The read is trimmed to its CDR3 DNA, 51 bases read in frame from base 1. Reading the germline V gene (reference sequence) gives CDR1 LNHDA and CDR2 SQIVND.

The sequence came from an adult with COVID-19. The chain was built from TRBV19 and TRBJ2-2; perhaps TRBD1 is the D gene, with 6 bases matching. The source material was memory CD4+ T cells from PBMCs, cultured in vitro. Reading the label with the study, this specimen's cell subset or site is: memory (non-naive) CD4+ T cells. CDR3 region: CASSGPRQAANTGELFF. The nucleotides are TGTGCCAGTAGTGGCCCCAGACAGGCCGCGAACACCGGGGAGCTGTTTTTT.